One T cell receptor beta chain is described in this entry. Its antigen is currently not known. No base qualities exist here, and no much larger clone lies one base off it. Only healthy Caucasian donors were included. The sample originates from a study of identical twins (dated by TCRdb to the mid-2010s). Describing the broader study: The study deep-sequenced TCR alpha and beta repertoires from monozygotic twins, unrelated adults of various ages and cord blood to test whether fetal clonotypes persist. To rule out contamination, the twin experiments were replicated at different times with different library preparation protocols.

Overall study results and their limits: Compared with coincidental sharing between unrelated individuals, out-of-frame TCR alpha sequences shared between twins had an excess of sequences with low generation probability. Fewer insertions were carried by abundant cord blood beta clonotypes, a similar but weaker trend appeared in young adult naive repertoires, and no such trend appeared in memory repertoires. In monozygotic twins, recombination models systematically underestimated out-of-frame TCR alpha sharing, but the models matched the sharing seen between unrelated individuals. Because the same donors could not be followed over many years, conclusions were based on cross-sectional statistical analysis. Excess twin sharing in beta out-of-frame sequences was weaker because fewer shared sequences lowered the signal-to-noise ratio. Zero-insertion analyses could be partly confounded by invariant T cells such as MAIT and iNKT, although diverse VJ usage argued against such confounding for most clonotypes.

The library was generated by 5' RACE. Instrument on record: Illumina HiSeq 2000. A universal primer binding site was added through template switching, and the final cDNA carried a unique molecular identifier so that TCR cDNA molecules could be counted accurately. Specific primers in the conserved constant-segment region were used to synthesize first-strand cDNA for TCR alpha and beta chains. To control for contamination, every cDNA library was double barcoded, receiving both a SMART-Mk sample barcode and Illumina barcodes. TruSeq adapter sequences along with Illumina sample barcodes were introduced in two successive PCR steps. The Illumina HiSeq platform was used with custom primers to sequence TCR alpha and beta cDNA libraries. Turning to the authors' computational methods: MiGEC was used to process raw reads and extract unique molecular identifiers, and MiXCR was used to find CDR3 positions. For each individual, recombination models were inferred using an EM algorithm with the repgenHMM and IGoR tools. The analysis of shared clonotypes was done with the tcR package in R, with sharing normalized by the product of cloneset sizes. To study raw recombination without the effects of thymic and clonal selection, out-of-frame nonproductive sequences were analyzed. TCRdb reworked the public reads: Q25 trimming with fastp, MiXCR clone assembly, productive beta chains retained. Identical CDR3 protein sequences are pooled into one entry, listed with their most common genes and DNA. These V and J calls derive from TCRdb rather than the authors' analysis. The sample contains more than 1.5 million distinct CDR3 sequences, about 31% of them found a single time. 0.27% of the sample is held by the ten biggest clonotypes.

CDR1 MNHNS and CDR2 SASEGT were looked up in the germline V gene. V drops 10 bases and J drops 0 bases, leaving 14 bases in between. The CDR3 measures 14 amino acids from cysteine to phenylalanine. Of all the DNA, just the CDR3 is kept, 42 bases in frame from base 1. This TCR was sampled from a newborn girl in good health. The rearrangement combines TRBV6-1 with TRBJ2-3; tentative D gene TRBD2, with 6 bases matching. Sequencing was done on a sample of cord blood. The CDR3 here reads CATKEGSSTDTQYF. The nucleotide sequence reads TGTGCCACCAAGGAGGGATCGAGCACAGATACGCAGTATTTT.